The rows below give T cell receptor beta chains drawn from one sample of a study of blood T cell repertoires in COVID-19. Using immunoSEQ multiplex PCR, the repertoire was profiled, and TCRdb retains in-frame clones only, with some absent. The repertoire holds about 110,000 clones, about two thirds seen once, with more than 0.8% in the top ten. The specimen sequenced was peripheral blood. Source of these receptors: a human donor with acute or convalescent COVID-19. The donor label of this sample is uncertain. Both conserved end residues are part of each CDR3. D genes are given only for firm matches. The size entry is marked missing in some rows and otherwise reads once, few, many or a size class.

abundance	v_gene	j_gene	d_gene	CDR3aa	CDR3nt
-	TRBV7-9	TRBJ1-5	-	CASSLGTGERQPQHF	TGTGCCAGCAGCTTAGGCACAGGAGAACGTCAGCCCCAGCATTTT
-	TRBV7-3	TRBJ2-1	TRBD2	CASSPTTSGINEQFF	TGTGCCAGCAGCCCGACAACTAGCGGCATCAATGAGCAGTTCTTC
many	TRBV4-1	TRBJ2-7	TRBD2	CASSQDPGGIREQYF	TGCGCCAGCAGCCAAGATCCGGGGGGGATTCGGGAGCAGTACTTC
-	TRBV11-3	TRBJ2-1	TRBD1	CASSQTGGEYDNEQFF	TGTGCCAGCAGCCAAACAGGGGGCGAGTATGACAATGAGCAGTTCTTC
-	TRBV4-1	TRBJ1-1	-	CASSQDGVREAFF	TGCGCCAGCAGCCAAGACGGGGTAAGGGAGGCTTTCTTT
-	TRBV18	TRBJ1-6	-	CASSPMSPENSPLHF	TGTGCCAGCTCACCAATGAGCCCTGAGAATTCACCCCTCCACTTT
-	TRBV11-2	TRBJ1-1	TRBD1	CASSFYRQGGSAFF	TGTGCCAGCAGCTTTTATCGACAGGGTGGGTCAGCTTTCTTT
-	TRBV2	TRBJ1-2	TRBD1	CASSEQGAWGYTF	TGTGCCAGCAGTGAGCAGGGGGCTTGGGGCTACACCTTC
-	TRBV28	TRBJ1-5	-	CASSLWQGRNQPQHF	TGTGCCAGCAGTTTGTGGCAGGGCCGCAATCAGCCCCAGCATTTT
many	TRBV7-9	TRBJ2-3	-	CASSLGAGTDTQYF	TGTGCCAGCAGCTTGGGGGCCGGCACAGATACGCAGTATTTT
-	TRBV14	TRBJ1-1	-	CASSQRRGAEAFF	TGTGCCAGCAGCCAACGTCGGGGGGCTGAAGCTTTCTTT
-	TRBV4-2	TRBJ1-2	-	CASSLRRENYGYTF	TGTGCCAGCAGCCTACGAAGAGAAAACTATGGCTACACCTTC
once	TRBV4-1	TRBJ1-1	TRBD1	CASSPGQGSRGAFF	TGCGCCAGCAGCCCCGGACAGGGTTCCAGGGGAGCTTTCTTT
-	TRBV15	TRBJ1-4	-	CATSRDDEKLFF	TGTGCCACCAGCAGAGACGATGAAAAACTGTTTTTT
once	TRBV4-2	TRBJ1-5	-	CASSQGTVEGPQHF	TGTGCCAGCAGCCAAGGGACAGTGGAAGGCCCCCAGCATTTT
-	TRBV2	TRBJ1-4	TRBD1	CASSRQGATNEKLFF	TGTGCCAGCAGTAGACAGGGGGCGACTAATGAAAAACTGTTTTTT
few	TRBV6-5	TRBJ2-3	-	CASNEGGRGTDTQYF	TGTGCCAGCAACGAGGGGGGGCGGGGCACAGATACGCAGTATTTT
-	TRBV3-1/TRBV3-2	TRBJ2-3	-	CASSPSARGARRDTQYF	TGTGCCAGCAGCCCCTCGGCCAGGGGGGCCCGGAGGGATACGCAGTATTTT
once	TRBV5-1	TRBJ1-2	TRBD1	CASSPHGVGTGNGYTF	TGCGCCAGCAGCCCTCACGGGGTTGGGACAGGGAACGGCTACACCTTC
-	TRBV30	TRBJ2-3	TRBD2	CAWSVPGLAGSTDTQYF	TGTGCCTGGAGTGTACCCGGACTAGCGGGGAGCACAGATACGCAGTATTTT
-	TRBV11-2	TRBJ2-1	TRBD2	CATGTSMDEQFF	TGTGCCACCGGGACTAGCATGGATGAGCAGTTCTTC
-	TRBV27	TRBJ1-2	TRBD1	CASRPLGRQGYGDYGYTF	TGTGCCAGCAGACCTTTGGGGAGACAGGGGTATGGGGACTATGGCTACACCTTC
-	TRBV10-3	TRBJ1-1	TRBD1	CAISALWGTGVNTEAFF	TGTGCCATCAGTGCGCTATGGGGGACAGGGGTGAACACTGAAGCTTTCTTT
once	TRBV28	TRBJ1-5	TRBD1	CASSNDRGHANQPQHF	TGTGCCAGCAGCAACGACAGGGGGCATGCCAATCAGCCCCAGCATTTT
-	TRBV2	TRBJ1-2	-	CASSAAGLGYGYTF	TGTGCCAGCAGTGCGGCAGGGCTCGGCTATGGCTACACCTTC
few	TRBV15	TRBJ1-2	TRBD1	CATSREEGQGGLGGYTF	TGTGCCACCAGCAGAGAGGAGGGACAGGGCGGGCTTGGAGGCTACACCTTC
-	TRBV11-2	TRBJ2-3	TRBD2	CASSLDYERGGGDTQYF	TGTGCCAGCAGCTTAGATTATGAGCGGGGGGGCGGCGATACGCAGTATTTT
-	TRBV19	TRBJ2-1	-	CASSIRGSINEQFF	TGTGCCAGTAGTATCAGGGGTAGCATCAATGAGCAGTTCTTC
-	TRBV7-9	TRBJ2-1	TRBD2	CASSLRTSGGRNEQFF	TGTGCCAGCAGCTTAAGAACTAGCGGGGGGCGGAATGAGCAGTTCTTC
many	TRBV27	TRBJ2-1	-	CASKTSGARSYNEQFF	TGTGCCAGCAAGACGTCGGGAGCGCGCTCCTACAATGAGCAGTTCTTC
-	TRBV24-1	TRBJ2-2	TRBD1	CATSRQGWTGELFF	TGTGCCACCAGCCGACAGGGCTGGACCGGGGAGCTGTTTTTT
-	TRBV6-6	TRBJ2-1	TRBD2	CASTASGGPRPFF	TGTGCCAGCACTGCTAGCGGGGGCCCCCGGCCGTTCTTC
-	TRBV12-3/TRBV12-4	TRBJ1-1	TRBD1	CASRTGQGVAFF	TGTGCCAGCAGGACGGGACAGGGAGTTGCTTTCTTT
-	TRBV5-4	TRBJ1-6	TRBD1	CASSLGQGGSPLHF	TGTGCCAGCAGCTTGGGGCAGGGGGGTTCACCCCTCCACTTT
few	TRBV20-1	TRBJ1-4	TRBD1	CSASTGVKLFF	TGCAGTGCTTCGACAGGGGTAAAACTGTTTTTT
few	TRBV4-1	TRBJ2-5	-	CASSQWQRETQYF	TGCGCCAGCAGCCAGTGGCAGCGCGAGACCCAGTACTTC
-	TRBV14	TRBJ1-3	-	CASSQLRTPSGNTIYF	TGTGCCAGCAGCCAATTAAGAACACCCTCTGGAAACACCATATATTTT
-	TRBV3-1/TRBV3-2	TRBJ1-1	TRBD1	CASSPGQGNTEAFF	TGTGCCAGCAGCCCGGGACAGGGGAACACTGAAGCTTTCTTT
-	TRBV3-1/TRBV3-2	TRBJ2-4	-	CASSLQGFAQYF	TGTGCCAGCAGCTTGCAGGGCTTTGCTCAGTACTTC
-	TRBV5-6	TRBJ1-6	-	CASSLDRERSPLHF	TGTGCCAGCAGCTTGGACAGGGAACGCTCACCCCTCCACTTT
-	TRBV9	TRBJ1-5	-	CASSVTIGQPQHF	TGTGCCAGCAGCGTCACGATCGGTCAGCCCCAGCATTTT
-	TRBV6-5	TRBJ1-6	-	CASRSQGFYSPLHF	TGTGCCAGCAGGTCCCAGGGTTTTTATTCACCCCTCCACTTT